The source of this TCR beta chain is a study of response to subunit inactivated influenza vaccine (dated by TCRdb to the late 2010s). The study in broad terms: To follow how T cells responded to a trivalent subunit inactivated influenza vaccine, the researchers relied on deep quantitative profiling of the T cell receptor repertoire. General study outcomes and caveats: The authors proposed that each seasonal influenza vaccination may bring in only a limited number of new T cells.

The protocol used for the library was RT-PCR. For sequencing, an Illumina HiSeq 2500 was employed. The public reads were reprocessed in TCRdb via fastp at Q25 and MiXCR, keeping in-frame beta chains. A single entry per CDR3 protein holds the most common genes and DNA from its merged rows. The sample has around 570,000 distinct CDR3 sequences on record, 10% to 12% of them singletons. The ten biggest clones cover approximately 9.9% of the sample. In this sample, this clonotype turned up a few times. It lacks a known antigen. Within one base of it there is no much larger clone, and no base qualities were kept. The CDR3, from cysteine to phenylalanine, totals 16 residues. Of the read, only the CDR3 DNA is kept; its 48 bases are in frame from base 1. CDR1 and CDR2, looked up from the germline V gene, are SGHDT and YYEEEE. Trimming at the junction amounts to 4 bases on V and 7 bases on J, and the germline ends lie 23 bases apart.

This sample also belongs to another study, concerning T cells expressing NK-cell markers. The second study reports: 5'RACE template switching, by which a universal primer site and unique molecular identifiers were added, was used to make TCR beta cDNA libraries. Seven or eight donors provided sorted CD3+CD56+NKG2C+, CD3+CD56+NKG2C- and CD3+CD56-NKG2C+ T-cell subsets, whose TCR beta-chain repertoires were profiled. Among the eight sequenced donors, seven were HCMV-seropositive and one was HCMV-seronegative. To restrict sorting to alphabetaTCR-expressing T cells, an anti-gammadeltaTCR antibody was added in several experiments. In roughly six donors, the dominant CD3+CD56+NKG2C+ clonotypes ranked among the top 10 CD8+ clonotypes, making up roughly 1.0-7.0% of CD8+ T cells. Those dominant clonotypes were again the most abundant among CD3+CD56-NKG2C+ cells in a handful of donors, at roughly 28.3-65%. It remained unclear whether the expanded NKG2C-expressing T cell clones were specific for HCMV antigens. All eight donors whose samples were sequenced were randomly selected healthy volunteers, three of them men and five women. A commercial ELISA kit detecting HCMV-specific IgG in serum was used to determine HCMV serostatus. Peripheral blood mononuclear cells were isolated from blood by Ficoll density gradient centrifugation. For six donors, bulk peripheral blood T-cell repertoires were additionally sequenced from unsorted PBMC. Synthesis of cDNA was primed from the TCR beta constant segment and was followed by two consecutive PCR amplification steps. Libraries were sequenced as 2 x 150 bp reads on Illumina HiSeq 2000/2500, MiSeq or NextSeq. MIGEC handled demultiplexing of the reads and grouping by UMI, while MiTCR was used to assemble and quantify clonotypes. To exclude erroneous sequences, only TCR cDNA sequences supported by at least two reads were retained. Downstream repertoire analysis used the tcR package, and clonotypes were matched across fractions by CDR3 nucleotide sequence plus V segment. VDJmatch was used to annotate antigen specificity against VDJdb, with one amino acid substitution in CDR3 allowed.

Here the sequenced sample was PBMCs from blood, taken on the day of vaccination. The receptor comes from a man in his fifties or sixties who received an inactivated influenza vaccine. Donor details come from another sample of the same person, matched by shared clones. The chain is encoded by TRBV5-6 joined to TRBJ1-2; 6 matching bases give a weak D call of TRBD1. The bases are TGTGCCAGCAGCCAGAATCCAATACAGGGAAGAGTTGGCTACACCTTC. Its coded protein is CASSQNPIQGRVGYTF.